This TCR beta chain was sequenced during a study of blood T cell repertoires in COVID-19. The count of this clone is one. The Seattle patients joined while their infection was active and were tracked longitudinally afterward. Only in-frame clones appear in the TCRdb table, and some are missing; sequencing was by immunoSEQ multiplex PCR. The table shows 350,000 or so clones, with around nine tenths occurring only once. This CDR3 region has 14 residues. CDR1 is MDHEN and CDR2 is SYDVKM in the germline V gene. Trimming cost V 6 bases and J 0 bases, with 9 bases left between them. The origin of this receptor is a woman aged 55-70 years with COVID-19, enrolled during active disease. The genes are TRBV28 and TRBJ1-3, with a weak D call TRBD1 (5 bases). Sequenced input: peripheral blood. The CDR3 is CASRTQGSGNTIYF. The CDR3 DNA is TGTGCCAGCAGGACGCAGGGCTCTGGAAACACCATATATTTT.